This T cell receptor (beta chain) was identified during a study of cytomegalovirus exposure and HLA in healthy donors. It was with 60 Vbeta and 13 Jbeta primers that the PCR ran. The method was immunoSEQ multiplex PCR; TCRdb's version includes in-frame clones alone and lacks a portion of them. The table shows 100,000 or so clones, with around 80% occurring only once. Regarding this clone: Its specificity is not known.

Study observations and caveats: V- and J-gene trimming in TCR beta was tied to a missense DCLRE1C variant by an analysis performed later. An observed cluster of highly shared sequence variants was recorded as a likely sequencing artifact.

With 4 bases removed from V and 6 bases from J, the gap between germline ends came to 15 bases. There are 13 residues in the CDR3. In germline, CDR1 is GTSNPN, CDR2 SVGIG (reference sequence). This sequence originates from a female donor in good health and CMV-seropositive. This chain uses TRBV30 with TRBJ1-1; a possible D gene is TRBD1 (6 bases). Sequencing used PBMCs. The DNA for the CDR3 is TGTGCCTGGAATGGGGGCCCCCCGGCTGAAGCTTTCTTT. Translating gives CAWNGGPPAEAFF.